This T cell receptor beta chain was sequenced in a study of Ad26.COV2.S vaccination and SARS-CoV-2 variants. About the study: Intramuscular Ad26.COV2.S doses were given once or twice, 56 days apart.

The CDR3 has 13 residues. V was cut by 4 bases and J by 4 bases, with 11 bases left in between. Per the germline V gene, CDR1 is MNHNY and CDR2 is SVGAGI (reference sequence). The sample's treatment: around 19 received Ad26.COV2.S at low or high dose, single or two shots; a few received placebo; per-sample allocation not given. Each sample was drawn 63 days after the first injection (of vaccine or placebo). With respect to this clone: Its antigen is unknown.

Only in-frame clones appear in the TCRdb table, and some are missing; sequencing was by immunoSEQ multiplex PCR. This table has roughly 350,000 clones, approximately 86% appearing once. Findings and caveats of the study: The placebo group had lower spike-specific TCR breadth than the vaccine recipients did.

This TCR was sampled from a person between 18 and 65 years old who received the Ad26.COV2.S COVID-19 vaccine or a placebo. This specimen consisted of peripheral blood, obtained in a trial of Ad26.COV2.S vaccine versus placebo. The J gene is TRBJ2-7, the V gene TRBV6-6; D gene uncertain. CDR3: CASSFTDGYEQYF. In nucleotides, the CDR3 is TGTGCCAGCAGTTTCACGGACGGTTACGAGCAGTACTTC.